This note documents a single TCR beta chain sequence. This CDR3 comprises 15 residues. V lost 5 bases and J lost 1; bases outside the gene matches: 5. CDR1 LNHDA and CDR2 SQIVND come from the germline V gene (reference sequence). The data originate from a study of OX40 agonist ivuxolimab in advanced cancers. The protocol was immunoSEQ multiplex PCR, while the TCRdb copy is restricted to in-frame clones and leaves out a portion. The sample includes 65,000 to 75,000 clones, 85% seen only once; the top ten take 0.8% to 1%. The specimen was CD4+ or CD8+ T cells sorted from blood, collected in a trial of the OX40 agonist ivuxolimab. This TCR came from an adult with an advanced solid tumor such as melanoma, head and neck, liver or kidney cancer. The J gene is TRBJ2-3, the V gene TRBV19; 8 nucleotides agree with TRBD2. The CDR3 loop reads CASSPTTSGTDTQYF. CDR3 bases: TGTGCCAGTAGTCCAACGACTAGCGGCACAGATACGCAGTATTTT.